The TCR beta chain described here comes from a study of shared clonotypes between healthy human individuals. Sequencing was performed with immunoSEQ multiplex PCR; in TCRdb, only in-frame clones are kept and a portion is missing. The sample yields over a million clones, around 74% seen once. About this clone: Its antigen is unidentified.

The germline V gene has CDR1 SGHNT and CDR2 YYREEE (reference sequence). The CDR3 is 13 residues long. Trimming removed 0 bases at V and 2 bases at J, with 5 bases between. Study findings and constraints: Lower generation probabilities were found for non-shared clonotypes than for those shared by all four donors.

The chain employs TRBV5-4 and TRBJ1-1, with D uncertain. Sequenced sample: memory CD4+ T cells sorted from blood. Stated subset: CD45RA-negative fraction. The sequence was collected from a man between 18 and 35 years old in good health. CDR3 residues: CASSLAVNTEAFF. CDR3 DNA: TGTGCCAGCAGCTTGGCGGTAAACACTGAAGCTTTCTTT.